Listed here is a single T cell receptor (beta chain). The antigen remains undetermined. The record originates from a study of CD8 T cells in ankylosing spondylitis. Trimming took off 2 bases at V and 6 bases at J, with 8 bases between the two ends. This CDR3 region has 13 residues. Germline loops: CDR1 SGHTA, CDR2 FQGNSA. Each CDR3 protein gets one entry after TCRdb re-called the 5' RACE reads with MiXCR. The sample shows 350,000 to 450,000 distinct CDR3 sequences, around 26% of them seen only once. Study-level results: What appeared characteristic of ankylosing spondylitis blood was a TCR beta motif of several highly homologous variants.

V is TRBV7-2 and J is TRBJ2-1; no clear D gene. The sample taken for sequencing was blood, either unsorted or a sorted T cell fraction (not recorded which). The sequence was collected from a male donor with ankylosing spondylitis. CDR3 residues: CASSLTGRNEQFF. CDR3 sequence (DNA): TGTGCCAGCAGCTTAACCGGCCGCAATGAGCAGTTCTTC.